A selection of T cell receptor beta chains follows, all from one sample in a study of lymphopenia after photon versus proton radiotherapy. TCRdb's table, derived via immunoSEQ multiplex PCR, lists solely in-frame clones and lacks some. The table includes more than 80,000 clones, over 70% detected once. The specimen comprised peripheral blood, sampled from a patient treated with proton-based radiotherapy. These receptor sequences come from a man between 60 and 75 years old with pancreatic cancer. CDR3s include the opening cysteine and the closing phenylalanine or tryptophan. Each record gives: V gene, D gene, J gene, clone size, CDR3 protein, CDR3 DNA. D genes are given only for firm matches. Not all rows give a size; the values are once, few, many and, for expanded clones, a class.

V: TRBV19
D: NA
J: TRBJ2-2
size: NA
CDR3: CASSTRGRGNTGELFF
DNA: TGTGCCAGTAGTACCCGTGGCAGGGGGAACACCGGGGAGCTGTTTTTT

V: TRBV20-1
D: TRBD1
J: TRBJ1-1
size: NA
CDR3: CGTGDTEAFF
DNA: TGCGGGACAGGGGACACTGAAGCTTTCTTT

V: TRBV2
D: TRBD2
J: TRBJ2-3
size: few
CDR3: CASSEAPSGSTDTQYF
DNA: TGTGCCAGCAGTGAAGCGCCTAGCGGTAGCACAGATACGCAGTATTTT

V: TRBV7-7
D: NA
J: TRBJ2-2
size: few
CDR3: CASSQGGNTGELFF
DNA: TGTGCTAGCAGTCAGGGGGGCAACACCGGGGAGCTGTTTTTT

V: TRBV28
D: NA
J: TRBJ1-5
size: NA
CDR3: CASSYYRPGSNQPQHF
DNA: TGTGCCAGCAGTTACTATCGTCCGGGAAGCAATCAGCCCCAGCATTTT

V: TRBV28
D: TRBD2
J: TRBJ2-1
size: NA
CDR3: CASRRAGDERSQFF
DNA: TGTGCCAGCAGAAGGGCGGGAGATGAGCGCTCGCAGTTCTTC

V: TRBV11-3
D: TRBD1
J: TRBJ1-2
size: NA
CDR3: CASSPAPDRGPNGYTF
DNA: TGTGCCAGCAGCCCAGCCCCCGACAGGGGACCAAATGGCTACACCTTC

V: TRBV19
D: NA
J: TRBJ2-7
size: NA
CDR3: CASRDQVSYEQYF
DNA: TGTGCCAGCCGGGACCAGGTATCCTACGAGCAGTACTTC

V: TRBV11-2
D: NA
J: TRBJ2-2
size: NA
CDR3: CASSHGTPNTGELFF
DNA: TGTGCCAGCAGCCATGGGACTCCTAACACCGGGGAGCTGTTTTTT

V: TRBV4-3
D: TRBD1
J: TRBJ1-1
size: NA
CDR3: CASSSRVGGRTEAFF
DNA: TGCGCCAGCAGCTCCCGGGTAGGGGGCAGGACTGAAGCTTTCTTT

V: TRBV28
D: NA
J: TRBJ1-4
size: NA
CDR3: CASSTAGLRKLFF
DNA: TGTGCCAGCAGTACCGCCGGGCTTAGGAAACTGTTTTTT

V: TRBV5-1
D: NA
J: TRBJ1-1
size: NA
CDR3: CASSSDLDAEAFF
DNA: TGCGCCAGCAGCTCGGACCTTGACGCTGAAGCTTTCTTT

V: TRBV4-1
D: NA
J: TRBJ1-4
size: NA
CDR3: CASSRGQNSEKLFF
DNA: TGCGCCAGCAGCCGCGGACAGAATTCCGAAAAACTGTTTTTT

V: TRBV27
D: TRBD2
J: TRBJ2-7
size: NA
CDR3: CASSQIGFGRAYEQYF
DNA: TGTGCCAGCAGCCAGATTGGATTCGGGAGGGCCTACGAGCAGTACTTC

V: TRBV18
D: NA
J: TRBJ2-3
size: NA
CDR3: CASSPLSRSAHTDTQYF
DNA: TGTGCCAGCTCCCCATTATCAAGGTCAGCACACACAGATACGCAGTATTTT

V: TRBV15
D: NA
J: TRBJ1-4
size: NA
CDR3: CATSREVATNEKLFF
DNA: TGTGCCACCAGCAGAGAGGTCGCAACTAATGAAAAACTGTTTTTT

V: TRBV5-1
D: NA
J: TRBJ2-7
size: NA
CDR3: CASSDTSTGWGGEQYF
DNA: TGCGCCAGCAGCGACACCTCGACAGGTTGGGGAGGCGAGCAGTACTTC

V: TRBV7-8
D: TRBD1
J: TRBJ1-2
size: NA
CDR3: CASRKGQNYGYTF
DNA: TGTGCCAGCAGGAAGGGACAGAACTATGGCTACACCTTC

V: TRBV5-4
D: TRBD1
J: TRBJ1-3
size: NA
CDR3: CASSGTGISSGNTIYF
DNA: TGTGCCAGCAGCGGGACAGGTATTAGCTCTGGAAACACCATATATTTT

V: TRBV5-5
D: NA
J: TRBJ1-5
size: once
CDR3: CASSLGSSSNQPQHF
DNA: TGTGCCAGCAGCCTGGGATCGAGCAGCAATCAGCCCCAGCATTTT

V: TRBV28
D: NA
J: TRBJ1-1
size: once
CDR3: CATFVANNEDTEAFF
DNA: TGTGCCACTTTCGTGGCCAACAACGAGGACACTGAAGCTTTCTTT

V: TRBV6-1
D: NA
J: TRBJ2-1
size: NA
CDR3: CASSERLSSYNEQFF
DNA: TGTGCCAGCAGTGAAAGACTCAGCTCCTACAATGAGCAGTTCTTC

V: TRBV13
D: NA
J: TRBJ1-1
size: NA
CDR3: CASSLGSVRTEAFF
DNA: TGTGCCAGCAGCTTAGGGTCCGTACGGACTGAAGCTTTCTTT

V: TRBV19
D: TRBD1
J: TRBJ2-1
size: NA
CDR3: CASSIDGQGARNEQFF
DNA: TGTGCCAGTAGTATAGATGGACAGGGGGCGCGAAATGAGCAGTTCTTC

V: TRBV6-5
D: NA
J: TRBJ2-2
size: once
CDR3: CASSKNRDTGELFF
DNA: TGTGCCAGCAGTAAGAATCGAGACACCGGGGAGCTGTTTTTT

V: TRBV6-5
D: NA
J: TRBJ1-1
size: NA
CDR3: CASSYGVGTLEAFF
DNA: TGTGCCAGCAGTTATGGCGTCGGGACACTTGAAGCTTTCTTT

V: TRBV28
D: TRBD2
J: TRBJ2-3
size: NA
CDR3: CASSLIAGGREQYF
DNA: TGTGCCAGCAGTTTGATAGCGGGAGGGAGAGAGCAGTATTTT

V: TRBV5-1
D: TRBD2
J: TRBJ2-5
size: NA
CDR3: CASSLGLAGVAETQYF
DNA: TGCGCCAGCAGCTTGGGACTAGCGGGAGTGGCGGAGACCCAGTACTTC